This T cell receptor (beta chain) appears in the sequencing data of a study of T-cell memory formation after mild COVID-19. Points from the study as a whole: A balance of CD4 and CD8 characterized clones contracting day 15 to 85, whereas later expanders leaned CD4+.

About this clonotype itself: Its antigen is not identified.

TCRdb used MiXCR to reprocess the 5' RACE reads, holding one entry per CDR3 protein. Altogether roughly 150,000 distinct CDR3 sequences are present, 10% to 15% being singletons, with the ten largest covering roughly 3.4%. The CDR3 is made up of 14 amino acids. Trimming cost V 4 bases and J 2 bases, with 10 bases left between them. Germline values: CDR1 SGHRS, CDR2 YFSETQ. What was sequenced was PBMCs or a T cell subset sorted from them (not recorded which). The chain couples TRBV5-1 to TRBJ2-1; unclear D gene. The receptor comes from a man aged 18 to 30 who had mild COVID-19 (a few samples of this study predate the infection). Cell type and time point are not known. The CDR3 is CASSRSPPYNEQFF. The CDR3 bases are TGCGCCAGCAGCCGCAGTCCGCCCTACAATGAGCAGTTCTTC.